This TCR beta chain was sequenced in a study of blood T cell repertoires in COVID-19. Study at large: PBMCs, B-cell-depleted T cells, or T cells provided the cDNA or gDNA that made up the material.

The ends were cut back, 0 bases at V and 1 base at J, with 7 bases in the middle. The CDR3 spans 15 residues. Germline CDR1 reads ENHRY; CDR2 reads SYGVKD. The table came from immunoSEQ multiplex PCR; TCRdb's copy has only in-frame clones and leaves some out. The data hold about 230,000 clones, with over 70% observed a single time. Sequencing was done on a sample of peripheral blood. This rearrangement joins TRBV10-3 to TRBJ1-5; D possibly corresponds to TRBD1 (6 bases). The receptor was derived from a man aged 40-49 years with acute or convalescent COVID-19. CDR3 residues: CAISESRGSNQPQHF. As DNA, the CDR3 is TGTGCCATCAGTGAGTCGAGGGGGAGCAATCAGCCCCAGCATTTT.